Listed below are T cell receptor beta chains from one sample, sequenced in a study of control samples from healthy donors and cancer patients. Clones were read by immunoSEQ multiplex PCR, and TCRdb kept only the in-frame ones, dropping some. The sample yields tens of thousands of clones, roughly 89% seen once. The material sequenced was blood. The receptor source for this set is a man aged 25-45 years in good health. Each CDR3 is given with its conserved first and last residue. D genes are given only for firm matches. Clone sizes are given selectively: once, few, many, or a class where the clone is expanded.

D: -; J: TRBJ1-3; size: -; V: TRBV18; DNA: TGTGCCAGCTCACCTCCTGGGGACACCATATATTTT; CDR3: CASSPPGDTIYF
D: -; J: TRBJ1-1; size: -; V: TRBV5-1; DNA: TGCGCCAGCAGCTTGTTAACAGGGTACGCGAACACTGAAGCTTTCTTT; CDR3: CASSLLTGYANTEAFF
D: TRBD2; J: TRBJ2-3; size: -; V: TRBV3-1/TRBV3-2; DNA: TGTGCCAGCAGCCAAGGTTTTATTAGCGGGAGGATGGATACGCAGTATTTT; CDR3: CASSQGFISGRMDTQYF
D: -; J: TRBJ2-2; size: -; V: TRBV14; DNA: TGTGCCAGCAGCCAAGAAGGGGGAAAGACAACCGGTCCGCCCCTCACCGGGGAGCTGTTTTTT; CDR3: CASSQEGGKTTGPPLTGELFF
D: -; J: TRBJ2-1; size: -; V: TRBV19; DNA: TGTGCCAGTAGTATAGCCTGGAATGAGCAGTTCTTC; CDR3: CASSIAWNEQFF
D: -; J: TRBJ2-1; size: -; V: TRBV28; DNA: TGTGCCAGCAGTTTAGGGTCAAGGGGGTCCTACAATGAGCAGTTCTTC; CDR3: CASSLGSRGSYNEQFF
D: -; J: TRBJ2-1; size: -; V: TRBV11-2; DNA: TGTGCCAGCAGCTTAGATCCCCCCTTCAATGAGCAGTTCTTC; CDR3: CASSLDPPFNEQFF
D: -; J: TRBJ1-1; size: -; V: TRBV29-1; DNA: TGCAGCGTCCCCCCGCGGGCAGACACTGAAGCTTTCTTT; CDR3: CSVPPRADTEAFF
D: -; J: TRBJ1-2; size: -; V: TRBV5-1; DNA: TGCGCCAGCAGGGACCCCGAAAGAGAAGGCTACACCTTC; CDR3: CASRDPEREGYTF
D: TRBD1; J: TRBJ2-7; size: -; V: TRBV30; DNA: TGTGCCTGGAGCGACTGGGACAGGGAAACGGGGGAGCAGTACTTC; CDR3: CAWSDWDRETGEQYF
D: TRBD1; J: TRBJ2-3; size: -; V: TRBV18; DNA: TGTGCCAGCTCACGCAGTCTACAGGGGGCGCGGGGAGATACGCAGTATTTT; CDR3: CASSRSLQGARGDTQYF
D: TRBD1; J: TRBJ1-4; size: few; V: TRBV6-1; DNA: TGTGCCAGCAGTGAGCCGGGACAGGGGTTCAATGAAAAACTGTTTTTT; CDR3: CASSEPGQGFNEKLFF
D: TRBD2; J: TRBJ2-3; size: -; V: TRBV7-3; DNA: TGTGCCAGCAGCTTACTTGCGGGGGTTGCAGATACGCAGTATTTT; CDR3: CASSLLAGVADTQYF
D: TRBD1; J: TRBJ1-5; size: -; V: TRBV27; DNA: TGTGCCAGCAGTCCGACAGGGAGCAGCAATCAGCCCCAGCATTTT; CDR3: CASSPTGSSNQPQHF
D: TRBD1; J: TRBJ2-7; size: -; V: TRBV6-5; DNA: TGTGCCAGCAGTTACGACAGGGGGTATGAGCAGTACTTC; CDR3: CASSYDRGYEQYF
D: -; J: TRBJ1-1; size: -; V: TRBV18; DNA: TGTGCCAGCTCACCTACGGGGCAGAACACTGAAGCTTTCTTT; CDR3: CASSPTGQNTEAFF
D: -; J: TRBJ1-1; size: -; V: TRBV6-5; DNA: TGTGCCAGCAGTTCCCGACAACGTCAGGGCACTGAAGCTTTCTTT; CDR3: CASSSRQRQGTEAFF
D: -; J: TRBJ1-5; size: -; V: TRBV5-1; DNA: TGCGCCAGCAGCTTGGCGTCCGGGGTGGGGCAGCCCCAGCATTTT; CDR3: CASSLASGVGQPQHF
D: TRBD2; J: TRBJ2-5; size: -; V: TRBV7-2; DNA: TGTGCCAGCAGCTTATCTAGCGGAAACCAAGAGACCCAGTACTTC; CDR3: CASSLSSGNQETQYF
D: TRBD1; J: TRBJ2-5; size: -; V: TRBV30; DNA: TGTGCCTGGAGTGGAATGAGATTAGGGACAGACCAAGAGACCCAGTACTTC; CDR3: CAWSGMRLGTDQETQYF
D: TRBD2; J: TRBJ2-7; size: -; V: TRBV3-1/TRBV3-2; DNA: TGTGCCAGCAGCCCAGAGACTAGCTCATCCCCGGGGGAGCAGTACTTC; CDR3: CASSPETSSSPGEQYF
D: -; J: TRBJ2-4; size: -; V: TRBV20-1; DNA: TGCAGTGCTAGTCCCTCCGGCCAAAACATTCAGTACTTC; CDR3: CSASPSGQNIQYF
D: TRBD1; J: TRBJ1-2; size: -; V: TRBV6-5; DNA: TGTGCCAGCAGTTCCTGGGGCCAGGGGGCCTATGGCTACACCTTC; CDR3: CASSSWGQGAYGYTF
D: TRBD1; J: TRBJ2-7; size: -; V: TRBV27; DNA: TGTGCCAGCGGCCCGGACAGGGGCCACGAGCAGTACTTC; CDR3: CASGPDRGHEQYF
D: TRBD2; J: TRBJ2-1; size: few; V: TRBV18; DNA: TGTGCCAGCTCACTATGGCCTCCAAGCGGGAGTTACAATGAGCAGTTCTTC; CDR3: CASSLWPPSGSYNEQFF
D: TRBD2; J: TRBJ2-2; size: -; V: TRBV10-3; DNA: TGTGCCATCAGTGGTAGACTAGCGGGAGGGGCCGGGGAGCTGTTTTTT; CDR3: CAISGRLAGGAGELFF
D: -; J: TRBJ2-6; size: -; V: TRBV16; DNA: TGTGCCAGCAGCCTTAACCTCGTCCCTCTCCCTGGGGCCAACGTCCTGACTTTC; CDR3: CASSLNLVPLPGANVLTF
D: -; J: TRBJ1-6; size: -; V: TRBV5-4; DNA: TGTGCCAGCAGCTTCTCAGGGACTTGGAGCTCCTATAATTCACCCCTCCACTTT; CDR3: CASSFSGTWSSYNSPLHF
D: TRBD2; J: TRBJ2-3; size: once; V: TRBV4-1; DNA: TGCGCCAGCAGCCAAGATGGGGCAAGCGGGAGGACAGATACGCAGTATTTT; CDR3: CASSQDGASGRTDTQYF
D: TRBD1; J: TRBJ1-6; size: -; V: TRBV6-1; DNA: TGTGCCAGCAGTGAAGCATACAAACCGGGACAGGGCTCGATCTTAGCCGGTTCACCCCTCCACTTT; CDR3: CASSEAYKPGQGSILAGSPLHF
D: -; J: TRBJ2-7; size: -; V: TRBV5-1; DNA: TGCGCCAGCAGCTTGGTAGCCGGCAGCTCCTACGAGCAGTACTTC; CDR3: CASSLVAGSSYEQYF
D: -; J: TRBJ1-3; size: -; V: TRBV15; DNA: TGTGCCACCAGCAGAGATCGGCCAGGGGCTGGAAACACCATATATTTT; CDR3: CATSRDRPGAGNTIYF
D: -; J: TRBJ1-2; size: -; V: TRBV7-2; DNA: TGTGCCAGCAGTTCTGGACAAGCCGACTATGGCTACACCTTC; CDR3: CASSSGQADYGYTF
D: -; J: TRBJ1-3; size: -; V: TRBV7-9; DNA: TGTGCCAGCAGCGGGTGGGCTGGAAACACCATATATTTT; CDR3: CASSGWAGNTIYF
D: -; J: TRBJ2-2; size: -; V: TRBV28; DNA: TGTGCCAGCAACCCTGAGGGGATAGGGGGGGCCGGGGAGCTGTTTTTT; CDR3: CASNPEGIGGAGELFF
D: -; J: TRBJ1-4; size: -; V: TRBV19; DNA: TGTGCCAGTGTGCCGGGGGCAGGAACTAATGAAAAACTGTTTTTT; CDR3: CASVPGAGTNEKLFF
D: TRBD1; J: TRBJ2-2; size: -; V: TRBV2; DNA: TGTGCCAGCATGGGACAGGGGGCAAAGACCGGGGAGCTGTTTTTT; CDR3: CASMGQGAKTGELFF
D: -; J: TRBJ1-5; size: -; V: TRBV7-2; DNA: TGTGCCAGCAGTATGGGGGGTGGCAATCAGCCCCAGCATTTT; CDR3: CASSMGGGNQPQHF
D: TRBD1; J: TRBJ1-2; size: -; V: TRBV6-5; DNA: TGTGCCAGCAGCCAGGACAGGGGGACGTTTGACTACACCTTC; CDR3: CASSQDRGTFDYTF
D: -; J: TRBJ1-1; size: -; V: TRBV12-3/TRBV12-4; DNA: TGTGCCAGCAGTCTTGGACTCAGAGCTTTCTTT; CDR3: CASSLGLRAFF
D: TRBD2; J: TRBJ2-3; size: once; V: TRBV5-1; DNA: TGCGCCAGCAGAAGCGGGGGACGCACAGATACGCAGTATTTT; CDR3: CASRSGGRTDTQYF
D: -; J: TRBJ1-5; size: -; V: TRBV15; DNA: TGTGCCACCAGCAGAGATGATCTCGGTTGGAGCAATCAGCCCCAGCATTTT; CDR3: CATSRDDLGWSNQPQHF
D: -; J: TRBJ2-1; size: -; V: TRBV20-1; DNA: TGCAGTGCATCTGTGGGCCATGAGCAGTTCTTC; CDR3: CSASVGHEQFF
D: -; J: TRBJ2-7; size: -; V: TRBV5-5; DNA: TGTGCCAGCAGCTTGGCAGGGGTGGAGACCTACGAGCAGTACTTC; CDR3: CASSLAGVETYEQYF
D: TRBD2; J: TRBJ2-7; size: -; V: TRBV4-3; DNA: TGCGCCAGCAGCCAAGGACTAGCGGGGGGCCACGAGCAGTACTTC; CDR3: CASSQGLAGGHEQYF
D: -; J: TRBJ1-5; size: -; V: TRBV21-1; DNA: TGTGCCAGCAGCAAACTTCGGGGTTCTAAGCCCCAGCATTTT; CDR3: CASSKLRGSKPQHF
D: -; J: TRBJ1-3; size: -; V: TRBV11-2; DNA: TGTGCCAGCAGCTTTTCCGGTACAAACACCATATATTTT; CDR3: CASSFSGTNTIYF
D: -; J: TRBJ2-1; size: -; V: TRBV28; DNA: TGTGCCAGCAGAACACTCCGGACAGCGTCCTACAATGAGCAGTTCTTC; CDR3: CASRTLRTASYNEQFF
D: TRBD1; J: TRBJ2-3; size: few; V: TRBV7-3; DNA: TGTGCCAGCAGCATGCGGGTGGGACAGGGGATCAATACGCAGTATTTT; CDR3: CASSMRVGQGINTQYF
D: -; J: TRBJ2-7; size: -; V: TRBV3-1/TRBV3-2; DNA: TGTGCCAGCAGATCGAGCCGGGACCGCGGTTACGAGCAGTACTTC; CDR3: CASRSSRDRGYEQYF
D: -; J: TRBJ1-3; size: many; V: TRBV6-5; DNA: TGTGCCAGCAGTTATAAGGGGTTCTATGGAAACACCATATATTTT; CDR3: CASSYKGFYGNTIYF
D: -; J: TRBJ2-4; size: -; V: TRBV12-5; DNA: TGTGCTAGTGGTCCAAGTACCGGGACTGACAAAAACATTCAGTACTTC; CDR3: CASGPSTGTDKNIQYF
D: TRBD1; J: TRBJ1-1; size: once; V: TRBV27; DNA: TGTGCCAGCAGTACCCTAACAGGGGGTGGCGTGAACACTGAAGCTTTCTTT; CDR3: CASSTLTGGGVNTEAFF